This T cell receptor beta chain was captured in a study of cytomegalovirus exposure and HLA in healthy donors. The table lists this clone with a few counts. Its antigen is currently unknown. Germline V gene lookup returns CDR1 SEHNR and CDR2 FQNEAQ (reference sequence). This CDR3 is built from 16 residues. Trimming cost V 1 base and J 0 bases, with 11 bases left between them. Study-level findings and limits: Several of the most significant clusters appeared linked to common viral pathogens, based on a later analysis. In an earlier analysis, most TCR beta V segments were productive about 87% or about 30% of the time. Owing to their indistinguishability, certain V segments, notably TRBV6-2 and TRBV6-3, were excluded. Further analysis, carried out later, found HLA-associated TCR beta chains more clonally expanded than equally common other chains.

Amplification used 60 Vbeta primers and 13 Jbeta primers. Here immunoSEQ multiplex PCR was the method, and the copy in TCRdb shows in-frame clones only, minus some. Among around 100,000 clones listed, roughly 80% were seen once. The sequence derives from a man aged 25-40 years in good health and CMV-seropositive. The V gene is TRBV7-9, the J gene TRBJ2-3; no firm D call. The sequenced sample was PBMCs. The DNA for the CDR3 is TGTGCCAGCAGCTTAGGCAGGAACCCTAGCACAGATACGCAGTATTTT. Translated: CASSLGRNPSTDTQYF. Full variable domain (remainder filled in from reference TRBV7-9 and TRBJ2-3): DTGVSQNPRHKITKRGQNVTFRCDPISEHNRLYWYRQTLGQGPEFLTYFQNEAQLEKSRLLSDRFSAERPKGSFSTLEIQRTEQGDSAMYLCASSLGRNPSTDTQYFGPGTRLTVL.